This T cell receptor beta chain emerged from a study of OX40 agonist ivuxolimab in advanced cancers. J lost 7 bases, V lost 6 bases, and 13 bases had no gene match. The length of the CDR3 is 15 residues. In germline, CDR1 is MNHEY, CDR2 SMNVEV (reference sequence). Assay: immunoSEQ multiplex PCR; the TCRdb copy retains only in-frame clones and omits some. The table records tens of thousands of clones, around 83% of them present only once. This chain links TRBV27 with TRBJ1-2; TRBD1 matches at 8 bases. The sample in question was CD4+ or CD8+ T cells sorted from blood, obtained in a trial of the OX40 agonist ivuxolimab. This clonotype was sampled from an adult with an advanced solid tumor such as melanoma, head and neck, liver or kidney cancer. The CDR3 nucleotides are TGTGCCAGCAGCCCCGGACAGGGAGTTTTATCTGGCTACACCTTC. Amino acid sequence: CASSPGQGVLSGYTF.